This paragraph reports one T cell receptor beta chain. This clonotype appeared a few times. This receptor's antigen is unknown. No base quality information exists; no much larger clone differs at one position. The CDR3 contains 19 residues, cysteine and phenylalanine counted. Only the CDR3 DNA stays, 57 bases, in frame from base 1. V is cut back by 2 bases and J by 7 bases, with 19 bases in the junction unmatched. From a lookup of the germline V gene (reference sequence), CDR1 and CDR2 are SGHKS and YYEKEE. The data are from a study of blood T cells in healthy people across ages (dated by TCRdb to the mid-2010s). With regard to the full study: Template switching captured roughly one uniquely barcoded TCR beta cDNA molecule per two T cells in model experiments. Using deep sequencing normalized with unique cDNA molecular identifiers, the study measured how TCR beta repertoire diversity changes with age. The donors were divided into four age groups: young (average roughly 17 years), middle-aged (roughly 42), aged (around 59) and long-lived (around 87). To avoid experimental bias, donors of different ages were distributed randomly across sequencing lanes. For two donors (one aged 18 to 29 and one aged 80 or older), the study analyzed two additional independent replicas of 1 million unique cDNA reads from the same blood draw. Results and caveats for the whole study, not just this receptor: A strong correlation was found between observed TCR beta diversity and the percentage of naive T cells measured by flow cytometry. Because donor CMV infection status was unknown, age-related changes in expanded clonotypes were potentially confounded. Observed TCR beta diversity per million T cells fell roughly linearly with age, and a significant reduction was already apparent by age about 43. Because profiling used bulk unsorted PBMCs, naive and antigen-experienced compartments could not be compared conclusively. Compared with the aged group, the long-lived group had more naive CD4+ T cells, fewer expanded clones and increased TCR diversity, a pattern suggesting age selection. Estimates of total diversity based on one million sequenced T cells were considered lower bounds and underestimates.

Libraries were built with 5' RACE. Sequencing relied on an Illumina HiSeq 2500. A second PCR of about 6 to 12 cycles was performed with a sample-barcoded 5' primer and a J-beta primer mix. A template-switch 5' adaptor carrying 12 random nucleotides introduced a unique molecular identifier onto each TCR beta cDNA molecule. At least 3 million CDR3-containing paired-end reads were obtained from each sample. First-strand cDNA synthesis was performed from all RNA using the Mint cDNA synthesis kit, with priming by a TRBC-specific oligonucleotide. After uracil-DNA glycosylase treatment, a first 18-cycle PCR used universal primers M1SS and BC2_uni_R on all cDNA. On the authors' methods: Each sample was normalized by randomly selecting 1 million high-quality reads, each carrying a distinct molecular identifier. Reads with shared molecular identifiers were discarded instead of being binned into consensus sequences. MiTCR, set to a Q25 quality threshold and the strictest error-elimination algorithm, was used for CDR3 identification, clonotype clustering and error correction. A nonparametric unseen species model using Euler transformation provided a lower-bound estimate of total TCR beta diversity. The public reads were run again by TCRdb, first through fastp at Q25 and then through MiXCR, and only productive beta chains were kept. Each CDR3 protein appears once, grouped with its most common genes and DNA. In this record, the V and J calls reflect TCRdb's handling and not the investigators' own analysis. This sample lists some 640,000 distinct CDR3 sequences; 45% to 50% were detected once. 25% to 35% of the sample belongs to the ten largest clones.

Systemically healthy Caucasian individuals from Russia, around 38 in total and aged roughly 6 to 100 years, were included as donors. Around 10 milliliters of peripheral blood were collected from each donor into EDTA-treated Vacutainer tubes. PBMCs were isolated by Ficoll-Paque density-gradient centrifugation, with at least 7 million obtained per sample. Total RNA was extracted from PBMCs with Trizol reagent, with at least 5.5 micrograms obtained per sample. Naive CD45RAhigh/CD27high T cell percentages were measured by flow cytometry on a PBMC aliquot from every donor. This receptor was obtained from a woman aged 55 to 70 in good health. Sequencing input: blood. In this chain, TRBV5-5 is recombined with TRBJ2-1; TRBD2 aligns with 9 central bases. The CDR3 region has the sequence CASSFKPLGTSWQWNEQFF. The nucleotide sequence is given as TGTGCCAGCAGCTTCAAGCCGCTCGGGACTAGCTGGCAGTGGAATGAGCAGTTCTTC.